These 11 T cell receptor beta chains were all obtained from the same sample, sequenced in a study of OX40 agonist ivuxolimab in advanced cancers. Receptors were amplified or captured by the immunoSEQ multiplex PCR assay. Held by TCRdb, this immuneACCESS table contains in-frame sequences only and omits some clones. Under half of the omission traces to an unresolved V gene where checked; the cause of the rest is unknown. The sample contains fewer than 85,000 clones, over 75% of them found a single time. The ten largest account for more than 0.45% of the sample. This material consisted of CD4+ or CD8+ T cells sorted from blood, taken in a trial of the OX40 agonist ivuxolimab. The receptor source for this set is an adult with an advanced solid tumor such as melanoma, head and neck, liver or kidney cancer.

V is TRBV27 and J is TRBJ1-5; 8 positions agree with TRBD1. The germline CDR1 and CDR2 sequences are MNHEY and SMNVEV (reference sequence). CDR3 length equals 15 residues. V lost 5 bases to trimming and J lost 1 base; unmatched junction nucleotides: 4. The CDR3 DNA sequence: TGTGCCAGCAGTCAGGGGGCTATGAGCAATCAGCCCCAGCATTTT. Residues: CASSQGAMSNQPQHF.

V gene TRBV27 combines with J gene TRBJ2-5, with 7 bases fitting TRBD1. Germline V gene lookup returns CDR1 MNHEY and CDR2 SMNVEV (reference sequence). Losses at the gene ends were 5 bases for V and 4 bases for J; bases not matched to a gene: 10. CDR3 length: 15 residues. CDR3 bases: TGTGCCAGCAGTAGACGACAGGGTTTGGGAGAGACCCAGTACTTC. Translating gives CASSRRQGLGETQYF.

The chain links TRBV6-5 to TRBJ1-2; 7 bases map to TRBD1. The CDR3 sequence is 14 residues long. V was pared by 6 bases and J by 4 bases, with 8 bases of the junction left unmatched. Germline V lookup: CDR1 MNHEY, CDR2 SVGAGI. This CDR3 is CASSQGGLTYGYTF. CDR3 DNA: TGTGCCAGCAGCCAGGGGGGTCTTACCTATGGCTACACCTTC.

This chain's CDR3 is CASSLTNRRNYGYTF. CDR3 in DNA: TGTGCCAGCAGCCTCACAAACAGACGGAACTATGGCTACACCTTC. The rearrangement links TRBV5-6 to TRBJ1-2; D is unclear. The CDR3 has 15 amino acids. CDR1 is SGHDT, CDR2 YYEEEE, per germline. The V end lost 4 bases, the J end lost 2 bases, and 15 bases lay between the germline ends.

The J gene is TRBJ1-3, the V gene TRBV6-5; perhaps TRBD1 as D (5 bases). The CDR3 is 15 residues long. Germline V lookup: CDR1 MNHEY, CDR2 SVGAGI. V was cut by 0 bases and J by 4 bases, with 10 bases left in between. The CDR3 bases are TGTGCCAGCAGTTACTCGTTAGGGGCGGGAAACACCATATATTTT. Its protein is CASSYSLGAGNTIYF.

The chain joins TRBV18 to TRBJ2-2; weak D call: TRBD2 (5 bases). The CDR3 contains 14 residues. Trimming shortened V by 5 bases and J by 4 bases, and 11 bases separated the two germline ends. Germline CDR1 KGHSH, CDR2 LQKENI. The CDR3 loop is CASSMDFSTGELFF. In DNA, the CDR3 is TGTGCCAGCTCAATGGACTTCAGCACCGGGGAGCTGTTTTTT.

The chain uses TRBV5-6 and TRBJ1-1; tentatively, D is TRBD1 (6 bases). The germline V and J ends were trimmed by 2 bases and 0 bases, with 8 bases remaining between them. Germline V lookup: CDR1 SGHDT, CDR2 YYEEEE. This CDR3 spans 14 amino acids. In DNA, the CDR3 is TGTGCCAGCAGCTTCGGACAGTTGAACACTGAAGCTTTCTTT. Protein sequence: CASSFGQLNTEAFF.

The chain employs TRBV7-6 and TRBJ2-2; D gene uncertain. The germline V gene has CDR1 SGHVS and CDR2 FNYEAQ. The CDR3 contains 16 residues. Between the trimmed V and J ends, which lost 1 base and 3 bases, there was a span of 12 bases. The CDR3 loop reads CASSLVAAADTGELFF. The CDR3, as DNA: TGTGCCAGCAGCTTAGTTGCGGCAGCCGACACCGGGGAGCTGTTTTTT.

This clone turned up a few times. CDR3 DNA: TGTGCCAGCAGCTCGGGACAGCGGTGGGGGGAGCTGTTTTTT. It codes for CASSSGQRWGELFF. The V call is TRBV5-6, the J call TRBJ2-2; 7 bases fit TRBD1. Trimming cost V 3 bases and J 8 bases; bases outside gene matches: 7. Germline V gives CDR1 SGHDT, CDR2 YYEEEE. The CDR3 covers 14 residues.

This clone was recorded only once. This chain connects TRBV19 to TRBJ2-2; tentatively, D is TRBD1 (5 bases). CDR1 and CDR2 from the germline V gene are LNHDA and SQIVND (reference sequence). V was shortened by 6 bases and J by 1 base, with 18 bases between the two germline ends. This CDR3 region has 17 residues. The CDR3 spells CASRPWQGSLNTGELFF. The DNA of the CDR3 is TGTGCCAGTAGGCCCTGGCAGGGAAGCTTGAACACCGGGGAGCTGTTTTTT.

This chain uses TRBV29-1 with TRBJ2-5; 12 nucleotides align to TRBD2. Germline trimming cut 7 bases from V and 5 bases from J; bases unmatched to any gene: 2. The CDR3 consists of 12 residues. In germline, CDR1 is SQVTM, CDR2 ANQGSEA. The CDR3 nucleotides are TGCAGCGCTGGGACTAGCGGGGAGACCCAGTACTTC. It is translated as CSAGTSGETQYF.